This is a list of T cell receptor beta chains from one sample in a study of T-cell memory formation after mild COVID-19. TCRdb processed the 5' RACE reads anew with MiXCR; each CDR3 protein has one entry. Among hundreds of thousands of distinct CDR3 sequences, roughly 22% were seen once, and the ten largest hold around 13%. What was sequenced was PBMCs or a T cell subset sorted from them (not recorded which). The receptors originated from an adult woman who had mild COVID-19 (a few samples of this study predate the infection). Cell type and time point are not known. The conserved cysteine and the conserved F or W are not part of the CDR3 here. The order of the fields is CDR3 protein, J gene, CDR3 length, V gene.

ASSLLAGGPNNEQF	TRBJ2-1	14	TRBV12-3/TRBV12-4
ASSFWTDSYEQY	TRBJ2-7	12	TRBV12-3/TRBV12-4
ASTRRGLAGVYTQY	TRBJ2-3	14	TRBV7-8
ASSKTAAQETQY	TRBJ2-5	12	TRBV12-3/TRBV12-4
ASSYSLELMGRNEQF	TRBJ2-1	15	TRBV6-5
ASSETGTYNEQF	TRBJ2-1	12	TRBV12-3/TRBV12-4
ASSLGVGQGGYGYT	TRBJ1-2	14	TRBV7-2
SVDGLGDTGELF	TRBJ2-2	12	TRBV29-1
ASSPHMGGYEQY	TRBJ2-7	12	TRBV11-2
ASRVSGGAVDTQY	TRBJ2-3	13	TRBV2
ASSKGERPNEQF	TRBJ2-1	12	TRBV21-1